Listed here is a single T cell receptor (beta chain). The antigen is not known. TCRdb's table, derived via immunoSEQ multiplex PCR, lists solely in-frame clones and lacks some. The table records millions of clones, 85% to 95% of them present only once. This entry is derived from a study of shared clonotypes between healthy human individuals. Whole-study results and caveats: The generation probabilities recorded for non-shared clonotypes fell below those of clonotypes shared by all four donors. Deeper or shallower sequencing was expected to change how clonotypes are shared among donors.

Those who donated, Caucasian adults without exception, all lived in Nashville, Tennessee. Germline CDR1 reads SGHRS; CDR2 reads YFSETQ. J was trimmed by 3 bases and V by 4 bases; bases with no gene match: 6. CDR3 length: 15 amino acids. Sequencing input: naive CD4+ T cells sorted from blood. Subset described: CD45RA+ positively selected. This TCR came from a man aged 18-30 years in good health. The rearrangement uses TRBV5-1 and TRBJ1-1; TRBD1 matches at 10 bases. The CDR3 is CASSPRTGGDTEAFF. CDR3 DNA: TGCGCCAGCAGCCCCCGGACAGGGGGGGACACTGAAGCTTTCTTT.